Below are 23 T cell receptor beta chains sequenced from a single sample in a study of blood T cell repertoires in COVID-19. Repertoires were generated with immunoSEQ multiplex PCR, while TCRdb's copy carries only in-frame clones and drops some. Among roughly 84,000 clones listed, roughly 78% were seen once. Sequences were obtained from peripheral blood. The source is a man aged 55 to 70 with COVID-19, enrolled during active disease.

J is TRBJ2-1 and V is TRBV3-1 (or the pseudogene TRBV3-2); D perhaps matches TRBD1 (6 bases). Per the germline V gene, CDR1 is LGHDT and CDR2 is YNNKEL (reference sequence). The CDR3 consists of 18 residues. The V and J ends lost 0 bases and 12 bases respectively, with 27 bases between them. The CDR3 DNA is TGTGCCAGCAGCCAAGAACGGGACCTGGACGGACAGCTCTCGCGGCAGTTCTTC. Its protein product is CASSQERDLDGQLSRQFF.

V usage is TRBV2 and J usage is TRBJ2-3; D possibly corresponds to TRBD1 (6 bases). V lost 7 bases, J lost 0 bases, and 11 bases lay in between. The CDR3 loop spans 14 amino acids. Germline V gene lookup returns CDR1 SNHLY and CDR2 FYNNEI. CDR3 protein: CASKVGGSTDTQYF. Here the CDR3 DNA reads TGTGCCAGCAAGGTAGGGGGAAGCACAGATACGCAGTATTTT.

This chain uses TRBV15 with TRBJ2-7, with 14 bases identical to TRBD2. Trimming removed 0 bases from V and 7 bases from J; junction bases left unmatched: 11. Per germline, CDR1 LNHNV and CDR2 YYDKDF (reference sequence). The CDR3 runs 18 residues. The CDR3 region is CATSRDVGTSGSWGEQYF. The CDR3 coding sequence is TGTGCCACCAGCAGAGATGTGGGGACTAGCGGGAGCTGGGGTGAGCAGTACTTC.

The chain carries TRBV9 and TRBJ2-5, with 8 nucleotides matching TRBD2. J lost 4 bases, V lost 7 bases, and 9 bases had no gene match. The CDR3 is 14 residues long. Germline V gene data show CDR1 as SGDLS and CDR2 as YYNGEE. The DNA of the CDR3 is TGTGCCAGCGCTTCTGCGGGAGGCCCAGAGACCCAGTACTTC. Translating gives CASASAGGPETQYF.

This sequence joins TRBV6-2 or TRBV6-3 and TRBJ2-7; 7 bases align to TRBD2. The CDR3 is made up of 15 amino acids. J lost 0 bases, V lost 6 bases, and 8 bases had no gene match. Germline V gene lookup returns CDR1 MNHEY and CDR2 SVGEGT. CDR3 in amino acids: CASSPPRGSSYEQYF. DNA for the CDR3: TGTGCCAGCAGCCCACCCCGCGGGAGCTCCTACGAGCAGTACTTC.

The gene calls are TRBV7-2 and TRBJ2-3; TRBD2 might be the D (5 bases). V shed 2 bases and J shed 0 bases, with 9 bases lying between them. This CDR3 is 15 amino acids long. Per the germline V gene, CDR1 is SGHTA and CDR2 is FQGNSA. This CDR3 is CASSLRSVSTDTQYF. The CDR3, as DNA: TGTGCCAGCAGCTTACGTAGCGTTAGCACAGATACGCAGTATTTT.

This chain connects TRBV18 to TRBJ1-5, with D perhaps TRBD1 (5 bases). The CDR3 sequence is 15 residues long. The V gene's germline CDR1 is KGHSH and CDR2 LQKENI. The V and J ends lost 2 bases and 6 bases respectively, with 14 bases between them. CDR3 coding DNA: TGTGCCAGCTCACCAGGCCCCGGGGGGACTCAGCCCCAGCATTTT. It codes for CASSPGPGGTQPQHF.

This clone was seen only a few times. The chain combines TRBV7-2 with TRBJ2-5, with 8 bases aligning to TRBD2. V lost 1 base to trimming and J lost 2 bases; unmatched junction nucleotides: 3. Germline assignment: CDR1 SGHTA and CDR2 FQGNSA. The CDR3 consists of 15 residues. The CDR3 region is CASSLVRGGQETQYF. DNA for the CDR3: TGTGCCAGCAGCTTAGTCCGCGGGGGGCAAGAGACCCAGTACTTC.

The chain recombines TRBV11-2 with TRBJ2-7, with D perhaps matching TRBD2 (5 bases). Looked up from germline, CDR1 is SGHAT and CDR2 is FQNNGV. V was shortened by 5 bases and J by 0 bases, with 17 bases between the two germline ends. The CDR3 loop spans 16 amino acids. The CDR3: CASSPSRGSSSYEQYF. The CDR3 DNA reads TGTGCCAGCAGCCCAAGTCGGGGATCGAGCTCCTACGAGCAGTACTTC.

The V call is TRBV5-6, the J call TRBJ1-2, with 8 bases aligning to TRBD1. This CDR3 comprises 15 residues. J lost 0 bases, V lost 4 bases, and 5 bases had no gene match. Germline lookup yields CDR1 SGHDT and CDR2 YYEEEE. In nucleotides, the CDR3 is TGTGCCAGCAGCGGGACAGGTGACCCTAACTATGGCTACACCTTC. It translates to CASSGTGDPNYGYTF.

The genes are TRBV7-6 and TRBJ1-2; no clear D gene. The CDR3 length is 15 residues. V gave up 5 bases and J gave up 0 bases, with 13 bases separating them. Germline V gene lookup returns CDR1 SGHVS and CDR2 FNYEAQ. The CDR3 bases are TGTGCCAGCAGCCCCTTCGGACTATCTAACTATGGCTACACCTTC. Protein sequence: CASSPFGLSNYGYTF.

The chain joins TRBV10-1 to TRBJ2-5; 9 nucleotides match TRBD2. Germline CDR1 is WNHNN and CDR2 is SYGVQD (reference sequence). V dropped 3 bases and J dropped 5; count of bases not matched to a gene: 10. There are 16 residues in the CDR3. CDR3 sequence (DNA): TGCGCCAGCAGTGATAAGGAACTAGCGGGTCAGGAGACCCAGTACTTC. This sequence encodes CASSDKELAGQETQYF.

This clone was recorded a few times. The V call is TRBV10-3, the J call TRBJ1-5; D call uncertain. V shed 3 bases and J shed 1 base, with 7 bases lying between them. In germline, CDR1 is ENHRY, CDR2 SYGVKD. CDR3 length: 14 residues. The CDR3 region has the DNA TGTGCCATCAGTGATTCAGGAAGCAATCAGCCCCAGCATTTT. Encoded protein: CAISDSGSNQPQHF.

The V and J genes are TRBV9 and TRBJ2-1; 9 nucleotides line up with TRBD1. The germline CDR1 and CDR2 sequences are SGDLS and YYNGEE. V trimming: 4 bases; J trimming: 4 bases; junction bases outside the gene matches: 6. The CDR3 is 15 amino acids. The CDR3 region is CASSQNGQGYNEQFF. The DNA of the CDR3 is TGTGCCAGCAGCCAAAACGGACAGGGGTACAATGAGCAGTTCTTC. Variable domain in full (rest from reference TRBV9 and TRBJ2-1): DSGVTQTPKHLITATGQRVTLRCSPRSGDLSVYWYQQSLDQGLQFLIQYYNGEERAKGNILERFSAQQFPDLHSELNLSSLELGDSALYFCASSQNGQGYNEQFFGPGTRLTVL.

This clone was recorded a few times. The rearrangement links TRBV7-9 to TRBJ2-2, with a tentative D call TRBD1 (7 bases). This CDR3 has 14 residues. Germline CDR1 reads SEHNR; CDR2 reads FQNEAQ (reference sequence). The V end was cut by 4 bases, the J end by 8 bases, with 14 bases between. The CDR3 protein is CASSSRQGGGELFF. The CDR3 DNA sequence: TGTGCCAGCAGCTCCAGACAGGGAGGAGGGGAGCTGTTTTTT. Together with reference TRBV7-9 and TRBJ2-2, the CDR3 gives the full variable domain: DTGVSQNPRHKITKRGQNVTFRCDPISEHNRLYWYRQTLGQGPEFLTYFQNEAQLEKSRLLSDRFSAERPKGSFSTLEIQRTEQGDSAMYLCASSSRQGGGELFFGEGSRLTVL.

CDR3 bases: TGTGCCAGCAGCGACACAGGGGACGTAATGAACACTGAAGCTTTCTTT. Translation gives CASSDTGDVMNTEAFF. The V and J genes are TRBV9 and TRBJ1-1; TRBD1 agrees at 7 bases. CDR1 is SGDLS, CDR2 YYNGEE, per germline. The V gene end was trimmed by 3 bases and the J gene end by 0 bases; junction bases not matched to a gene: 8. The CDR3 has 16 amino acids. Using reference TRBV9 and TRBJ1-1 for the parts outside the CDR3, the full variable domain is DSGVTQTPKHLITATGQRVTLRCSPRSGDLSVYWYQQSLDQGLQFLIQYYNGEERAKGNILERFSAQQFPDLHSELNLSSLELGDSALYFCASSDTGDVMNTEAFFGQGTRLTVV.

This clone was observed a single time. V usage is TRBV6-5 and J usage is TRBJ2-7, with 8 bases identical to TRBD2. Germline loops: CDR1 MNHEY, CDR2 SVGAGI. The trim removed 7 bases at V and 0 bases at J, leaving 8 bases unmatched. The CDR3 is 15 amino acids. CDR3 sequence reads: CASTPGGALSYEQYF. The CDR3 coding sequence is TGTGCCAGCACCCCCGGGGGGGCGCTCTCCTACGAGCAGTACTTC.

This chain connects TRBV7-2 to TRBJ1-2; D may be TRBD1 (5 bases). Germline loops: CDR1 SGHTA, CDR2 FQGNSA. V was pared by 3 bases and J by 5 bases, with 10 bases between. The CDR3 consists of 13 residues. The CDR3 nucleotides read TGTGCCAGCAGCTTCGGGGGAGATTATGGCTACACCTTC. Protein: CASSFGGDYGYTF.

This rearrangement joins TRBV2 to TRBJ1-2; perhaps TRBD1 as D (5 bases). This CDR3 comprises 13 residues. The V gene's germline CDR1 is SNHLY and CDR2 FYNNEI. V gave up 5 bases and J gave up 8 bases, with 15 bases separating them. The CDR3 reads CASSQAAGIGYTF. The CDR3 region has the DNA TGTGCCAGCAGTCAGGCGGCAGGGATCGGCTACACCTTC.

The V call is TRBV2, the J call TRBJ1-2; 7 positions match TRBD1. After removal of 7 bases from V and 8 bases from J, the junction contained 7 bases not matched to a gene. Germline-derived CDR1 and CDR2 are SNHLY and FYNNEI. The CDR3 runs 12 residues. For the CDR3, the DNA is TGTGCCAGCATTGGCACAGGGGTCGGCTACACCTTC. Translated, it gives CASIGTGVGYTF.

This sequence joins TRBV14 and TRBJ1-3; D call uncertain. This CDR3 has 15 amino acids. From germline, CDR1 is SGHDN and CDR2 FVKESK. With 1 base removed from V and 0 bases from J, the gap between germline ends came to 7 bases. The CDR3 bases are TGTGCCAGCAGCCAAGCGCGCCACTCTGGAAACACCATATATTTT. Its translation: CASSQARHSGNTIYF.

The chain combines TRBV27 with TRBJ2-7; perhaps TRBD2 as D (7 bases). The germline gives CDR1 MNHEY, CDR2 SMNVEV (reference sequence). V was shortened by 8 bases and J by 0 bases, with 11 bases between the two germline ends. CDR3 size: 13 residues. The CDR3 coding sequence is TGTGCCAGCCAGGGGAGGGGCTCCTACGAGCAGTACTTC. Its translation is CASQGRGSYEQYF.

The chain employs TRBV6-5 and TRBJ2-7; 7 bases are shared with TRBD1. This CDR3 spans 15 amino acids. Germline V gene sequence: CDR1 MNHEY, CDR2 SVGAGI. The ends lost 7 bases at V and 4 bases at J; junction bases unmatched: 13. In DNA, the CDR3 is TGTGCCAGCACCCTAGACAGGGTAAGGGGTTACGAGCAGTACTTC. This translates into CASTLDRVRGYEQYF.